The 27 T cell receptor beta chains reported below all come from one sample, sequenced in a study of T cells after yellow fever vaccination (dated by TCRdb to the late 2010s). The treatment or condition label, read with the paper, signifies: live attenuated yellow fever vaccine strain. The library was made by 5' RACE. TCRdb lists the instrument as Illumina HiSeq 2500. Through fastp at Q25 and MiXCR, TCRdb rebuilt clones from the public reads, retaining in-frame beta chains. Every entry covers one CDR3 protein and lists the most common genes and DNA from its rows. In all, the sample holds 45,000 to 65,000 distinct CDR3 sequences, and 6.6% of those were seen once. Clones ranked in the top ten supply approximately 25% of the sample. The sequencing here drew on CD8+ T cells not binding an NS4B(214-222) dextramer, sorted from PBMCs, taken about 41 days after the first yellow fever vaccination. The cell subset or site label here, explained by the study, means: NS4B epitope dextramer-negative CD8 T cells. These receptors all come from a man aged 18 to 35 who received the YFV17D yellow fever vaccine.

This clonotype occurred a few times. The chain uses TRBV7-9 and TRBJ1-2; a weak D match, TRBD1 (5 bases). The V end was cut by 2 bases, the J end by 6 bases, with 19 bases between. Looked up from germline, CDR1 is SEHNR and CDR2 is FQNEAQ (reference sequence). The CDR3 spans 16 residues. CDR3 protein: CASSLQQRGTKDGYTF. The CDR3 bases are TGTGCCAGCAGCTTACAACAACGGGGGACTAAGGATGGCTACACCTTC.

A few counts support this clonotype. The rearrangement uses TRBV11-2 and TRBJ2-3, with 9 nucleotides matching TRBD2. CDR3 length equals 17 residues. J gave up 2 bases and V 1 base, and 7 bases lay outside the gene matches. CDR1 is SGHAT, CDR2 FQNNGV, per germline. The CDR3 coding sequence is TGTGCCAGCAGCTTAGGGAAAACTAGCGGGTACACAGATACGCAGTATTTT. This sequence encodes CASSLGKTSGYTDTQYF.

This clonotype was observed many times. The J gene is TRBJ2-2, the V gene TRBV28; D is uncertain. V dropped 8 bases and J dropped 1 base, with 11 bases sitting between them. Germline CDR1 reads MDHEN; CDR2 reads SYDVKM. This CDR3 is built from 14 residues. CDR3 region: CASLADKNTGELFF. The CDR3 nucleotides read TGTGCCAGCTTGGCAGATAAGAACACCGGGGAGCTGTTTTTT.

The V gene is TRBV12-2, the J gene TRBJ2-1; TRBD2, as called in the table, went unchecked against the DNA. TRBV12-2 is a known pseudogene. The CDR3 consists of 18 residues. The CDR3 nucleotides read TGTGCAAGTCGCTTAGCGAAGGCGGGGTTCCGAATTAACAATGAGCAGTTCTTC. Protein sequence: CASRLAKAGFRINNEQFF.

This clonotype was found a few times. The CDR3 loop reads CASSLPFSTEAFF. The CDR3 region has the DNA TGTGCCAGCAGTCTCCCATTTTCCACTGAAGCTTTCTTT. V is TRBV12-3 or TRBV12-4 and J is TRBJ1-1; D is unresolved. The V gene lost 5 bases and the J gene lost 4 bases, with 11 bases spanning the gap. The CDR3 is 13 amino acids.

About this clonotype itself: This may be a read error, as it is one base from a much larger clone. This chain uses TRBV7-9 with TRBJ2-1, with 8 bases lining up with TRBD1. Looked up from germline, CDR1 is SEHNR and CDR2 is FQNEAQ (reference sequence). This CDR3 is built from 16 residues. J lost 5 bases, V lost 1 base, and 7 bases had no gene match. CDR3 bases: TGTGCCAGCAGCTTAGTGTGGACAGGGTGCCACAATGAGCAGTTCTTC. Translated, it gives CASSLVWTGCHNEQFF.

This clonotype showed up many times. The chain links TRBV20-1 to TRBJ1-6; 9 nucleotides line up with TRBD1. The germline gives CDR1 DFQATT, CDR2 SNEGSKA (reference sequence). V was clipped by 2 bases and J by 11 bases; unmatched bases: 7. CDR3 length: 14 amino acids. In DNA form, the CDR3 reads TGCAGTGCTAGACCGCCGGGACAGGGTACACCCCTCCACTTT. Translated: CSARPPGQGTPLHF.

This chain links TRBV20-1 with TRBJ1-5; 7 bases agree with TRBD1. The CDR3 extends over 17 amino acids. The V segment lost 3 bases and the J segment 0 bases; nucleotides outside the gene matches: 11. Germline V gives CDR1 DFQATT, CDR2 SNEGSKA (reference sequence). The DNA for the CDR3 is TGCAGTGCTAGTAGCAGGGGGACAGTCTATAGCAATCAGCCCCAGCATTTT. Residues: CSASSRGTVYSNQPQHF.

In its sample, this clonotype was seen many times. The gene calls are TRBV6-5 and TRBJ2-1, with a tentative D call TRBD2 (6 bases). The CDR3 totals 15 residues. The germline gives CDR1 MNHEY, CDR2 SVGAGI. Trimming took off 0 bases at V and 7 bases at J, with 13 bases between the two ends. The CDR3 sequence: CASSYSTRGINEQFF. The CDR3, as DNA: TGTGCCAGCAGTTACTCGACTCGGGGGATAAATGAGCAGTTCTTC.

This clonotype was seen many times. The V call is TRBV7-9, the J call TRBJ2-1; D may be TRBD1 (6 bases). CDR3 length: 11 amino acids. Per the germline V gene, CDR1 is SEHNR and CDR2 is FQNEAQ (reference sequence). V was clipped by 11 bases and J by 7 bases, with 12 bases between them. The CDR3 DNA sequence: TGTGCCCAGGGGCCGGGGAATGAGCAGTTCTTC. The encoded protein is CAQGPGNEQFF.

The genes are TRBV5-1 and TRBJ2-5; 8 bases match TRBD1. Trimming at V came to 4 bases and at J to 2 bases, leaving 10 bases not matched to a gene. The CDR3 spans 16 residues. CDR1 and CDR2 (germline): SGHRS, YFSETQ. The CDR3 sequence is CASSPPGQAGQETQYF. Written as DNA, the CDR3 is TGCGCCAGCAGCCCGCCGGGACAGGCCGGACAAGAGACCCAGTACTTC.

This clonotype was observed a handful of times. The CDR3 here is CASSLEGLSPTQYF. In nucleotides, the CDR3 is TGTGCCAGCAGCTTAGAGGGCTTGAGTCCTACGCAGTATTTT. The chain carries TRBV7-2 and TRBJ2-3; D unresolved. This CDR3 comprises 14 residues. Germline lookup yields CDR1 SGHTA and CDR2 FQGNSA. V lost 1 base, J lost 8 bases, and 13 bases lay in between.

This clonotype was detected a few times. The rearrangement joins TRBV7-9 to TRBJ2-7; D call uncertain. Germline CDR1 and CDR2: SEHNR and FQNEAQ (reference sequence). Deletions cut 0 bases from V and 5 bases from J, with 5 bases between. This CDR3 is built from 12 residues. CDR3: CASSLAKNEQYF. CDR3 nucleotides: TGTGCCAGCAGCTTAGCGAAGAACGAGCAGTACTTC.

CDR3 protein: CASSQYQGKEAFF. The CDR3 bases are TGTGCCAGCAGCCAATACCAGGGAAAAGAAGCTTTCTTT. V and J are TRBV3-1 and TRBJ1-1; a possible D gene is TRBD1 (5 bases). The V gene's germline CDR1 is LGHDT and CDR2 YNNKEL (reference sequence). V lost 2 bases to trimming and J lost 8 bases, with 12 bases between them. CDR3 length: 13 residues. The variable domain in full, completed from reference TRBV3-1 and TRBJ1-1, reads DTAVSQTPKYLVTQMGNDKSIKCEQNLGHDTMYWYKQDSKKFLKIMFSYNNKELIINETVPNRFSPKSPDKAHLNLHINSLELGDSAVYFCASSQYQGKEAFFGQGTRLTVV.

This clonotype appeared a few times. The chain's CDR3 is CASSPKPHLDYEQYF. In nucleotides, the CDR3 is TGTGCCAGCAGTCCGAAACCTCATCTAGACTACGAGCAGTACTTC. The chain has TRBV11-2 and TRBJ2-7; D uncertain. The CDR3 totals 15 residues. Trimming stripped 6 bases from V and 3 bases from J, with 18 bases between. Germline V gene sequence: CDR1 SGHAT, CDR2 FQNNGV.

Only a few counts were recorded for this clonotype. The chain carries TRBV6-2 or TRBV6-3 and TRBJ2-5; TRBD2 matches at 7 bases. CDR3 size: 16 residues. Germline CDR1 MNHEY, CDR2 SVGEGT. The V segment lost 2 bases and the J segment 3 bases; nucleotides outside the gene matches: 9. The CDR3 nucleotides are TGTGCCAGCAGTTACGCGGCTAGCGGACATGAAGAGACCCAGTACTTC. Translated, it gives CASSYAASGHEETQYF.

This chain links TRBV19 with TRBJ1-2, with D maybe TRBD1 (5 bases). This CDR3 is 13 amino acids long. Germline CDR1 reads LNHDA; CDR2 reads SQIVND (reference sequence). Trimming took off 5 bases at V and 3 bases at J, with 10 bases between the two ends. The CDR3 coding sequence is TGTGCCAGTAGTCCCGGGACGGACTATGGCTACACCTTC. This sequence encodes CASSPGTDYGYTF.

In this sample, this clonotype turned up many times. The chain carries TRBV5-6 and TRBJ2-5; D tentatively reads TRBD1 or TRBD2 (5 bases each). The CDR3 has 16 amino acids. In germline, CDR1 is SGHDT, CDR2 YYEEEE. Trimming shortened V by 0 bases and J by 5 bases, and 17 bases separated the two germline ends. The CDR3 sequence is CASSLGAREGLETQYF. Written as DNA, the CDR3 is TGTGCCAGCAGCTTGGGAGCCAGGGAAGGACTGGAGACCCAGTACTTC.

In its sample, this clonotype was seen many times. The chain uses TRBV6-5 and TRBJ1-3, with D tentatively TRBD1 (6 bases). The V and J ends lost 4 bases and 4 bases respectively, with 17 bases between them. The germline CDR1 and CDR2 sequences are MNHEY and SVGAGI. This CDR3 comprises 16 residues. In nucleotides, the CDR3 is TGTGCCAGCAGTTTGCGGGGGCGGCACCACGGAAACACCATATATTTT. It specifies CASSLRGRHHGNTIYF.

On this clonotype: This may be a read error: a much more frequent sequence differs by one nucleotide. The V and J genes are TRBV29-1 and TRBJ2-7, with 7 bases aligning to TRBD1. Germline V gene data show CDR1 as SQVTM and CDR2 as ANQGSEA. The V and J ends lost 6 bases and 3 bases, in that order; junction bases with no gene match: 17. The CDR3 sequence is 16 residues long. This CDR3 reads CSVRLLRQGNIYEQYF. The CDR3 nucleotides read TGCAGCGTGCGGCTTCTTCGACAGGGTAATATCTACGAGCAGTACTTC.

The sample holds many counts of this clonotype. The chain combines TRBV27 with TRBJ1-6; D perhaps matches TRBD1 (5 bases). Trimming removed 0 bases from V and 10 bases from J, with 10 bases in between. Germline lookup yields CDR1 MNHEY and CDR2 SMNVEV (reference sequence). The CDR3 extends over 14 amino acids. The CDR3 region has the DNA TGTGCCAGCAGTTTATCCCAGGGAGGCTCACCCCTCCACTTT. This encodes CASSLSQGGSPLHF.

This clonotype was counted ten times or more. This sequence joins TRBV11-2 and TRBJ2-3, with 14 nucleotides matching TRBD2. CDR1 and CDR2 (germline): SGHAT, FQNNGV. This CDR3 has 17 residues. The ends lost 3 bases at V and 5 bases at J; junction bases unmatched: 7. The CDR3 region is CASSLPGLAGVGDTQYF. The CDR3, as DNA: TGTGCCAGCAGCTTGCCGGGACTAGCGGGGGTGGGAGATACGCAGTATTTT.

The rearrangement joins TRBV4-3 to TRBJ2-1; D gene unclear. This CDR3 has 17 amino acids. Germline CDR1 LGHNA, CDR2 YSLEER. Trimming stripped 2 bases from V and 0 bases from J, with 14 bases between. For the CDR3, the DNA is TGCGCCAGCAGCCAATCTGAAACCGGTAGCTCCTACAATGAGCAGTTCTTC. It encodes CASSQSETGSSYNEQFF.

Many counts were recorded for this clonotype. This chain links TRBV4-3 with TRBJ1-1; no clear D. Germline CDR1 LGHNA, CDR2 YSLEER. The CDR3 contains 16 residues. V was trimmed by 1 base and J by 4 bases, leaving 16 bases between them. In DNA, the CDR3 is TGCGCCAGCAGCCAAGTGTTCAGAGTTGATGGCACTGAAGCTTTCTTT. This codes for CASSQVFRVDGTEAFF.

This clonotype was recorded a few times. This chain uses TRBV4-3 with TRBJ2-3, with 9 bases fitting TRBD1. Germline-derived CDR1 and CDR2 are LGHNA and YSLEER. This CDR3 spans 16 amino acids. The V gene end was trimmed by 0 bases and the J gene end by 6 bases; junction bases not matched to a gene: 7. CDR3 amino acids: CASSQDGTGLRDTQYF. The CDR3 DNA is TGCGCCAGCAGCCAAGACGGGACAGGGTTGAGGGATACGCAGTATTTT.

This clonotype was seen ten or more times. The chain uses TRBV6-2 or TRBV6-3 and TRBJ2-1; D not resolved. The V end lost 5 bases, the J end lost 10 bases, and 12 bases lay between the germline ends. Germline assignment: CDR1 MNHEY and CDR2 SVGEGT. The CDR3 runs to 12 residues. The CDR3 sequence: CASSARVYEQFF. The DNA of the CDR3 is TGTGCCAGCAGTGCCCGGGTGTACGAGCAGTTCTTC.

The gene calls are TRBV7-2 and TRBJ2-1; the D is unclear. Germline V CDR1 and CDR2: SGHTA, FQGNSA. The V gene lost 1 base and the J gene lost 8 bases, with 15 bases spanning the gap. CDR3 length: 15 amino acids. In DNA form, the CDR3 reads TGTGCCAGCAGCTTAGGTGCCAACAAGGGCCATGAGCAGTTCTTC. Protein sequence: CASSLGANKGHEQFF.